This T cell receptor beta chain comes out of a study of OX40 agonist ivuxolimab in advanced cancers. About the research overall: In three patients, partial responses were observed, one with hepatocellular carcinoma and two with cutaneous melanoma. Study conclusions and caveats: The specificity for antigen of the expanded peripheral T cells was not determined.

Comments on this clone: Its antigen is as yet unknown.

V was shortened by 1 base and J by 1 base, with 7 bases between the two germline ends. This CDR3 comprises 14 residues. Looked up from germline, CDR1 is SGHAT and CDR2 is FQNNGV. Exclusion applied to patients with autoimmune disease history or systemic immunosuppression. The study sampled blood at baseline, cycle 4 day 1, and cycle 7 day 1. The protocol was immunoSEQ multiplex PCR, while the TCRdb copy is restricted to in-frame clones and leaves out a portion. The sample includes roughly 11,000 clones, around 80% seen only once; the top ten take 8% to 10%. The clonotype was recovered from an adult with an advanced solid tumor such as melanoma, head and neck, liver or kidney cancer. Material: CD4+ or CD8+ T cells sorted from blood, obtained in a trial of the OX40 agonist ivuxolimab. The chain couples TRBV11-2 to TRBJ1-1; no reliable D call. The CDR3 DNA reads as TGTGCCAGCAGCTTAGGAGGCAGGAACACTGAAGCTTTCTTT. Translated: CASSLGGRNTEAFF.